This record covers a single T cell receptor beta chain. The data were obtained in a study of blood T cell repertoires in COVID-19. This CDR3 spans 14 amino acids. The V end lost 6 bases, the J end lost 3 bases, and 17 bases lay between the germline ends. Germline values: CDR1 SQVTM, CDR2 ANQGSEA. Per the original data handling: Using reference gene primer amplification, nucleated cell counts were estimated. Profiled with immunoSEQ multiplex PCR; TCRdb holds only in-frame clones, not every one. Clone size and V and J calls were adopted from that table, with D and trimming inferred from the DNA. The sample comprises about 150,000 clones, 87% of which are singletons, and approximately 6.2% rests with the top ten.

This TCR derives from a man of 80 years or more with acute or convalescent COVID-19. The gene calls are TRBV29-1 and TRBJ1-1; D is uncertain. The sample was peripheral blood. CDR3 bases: TGCAGCGTGCGCCGGGTCCCTCAGTACACTGAAGCTTTCTTT. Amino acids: CSVRRVPQYTEAFF.